Described below is a single T cell receptor beta chain sequence and its context. This receptor's antigen is unknown. The record has no base qualities; no much larger clone is one base away. The library was prepared using the immunoSEQ multiplex PCR assay. A mixture of 60 forward primers for TCR Vbeta segments and 13 reverse primers for TCR Jbeta segments was used in the multiplex PCR. Amplification of the CDR3 region of rearranged TCR beta genes was performed with a multiplex PCR assay on genomic DNA. On the Illumina HiSeq System, the amplified TCR beta libraries were sequenced as 87-base-pair reads. Per the original workflow: Across the 666 repertoires, a later analysis counted tens of millions of unique TCR beta chains, around 10 million of which were shared by at least two donors. To remove PCR and sequencing errors, raw reads were error-corrected and collapsed into unique sequences using a nearest-neighbor algorithm that merged closely related sequences. CDR3 sequences were aligned to IMGT reference sequences to assign V, D and J gene segments. For a sequence to be retained, a match of at least six nucleotides to both a V gene segment and a J gene segment was required. Rearrangements were called productive when the CDR3 lacked stop codons and stayed in frame with V and J; all others were non-productive. CDR3 was defined according to IMGT convention as the region running from the second conserved V-encoded cysteine to the conserved J-encoded phenylalanine. Sequences without an unambiguous match to a single V gene segment were excluded from the earlier analysis of almost 600 of the donors. In an earlier analysis of 450 to 750 of the donors, a V segment was called functional when productive rearrangements were above 56.7%, and segregating when the standard deviation between donors exceeded 5%. A statistical classification framework was built to diagnose cytomegalovirus status from the catalog of TCR beta chain sequences. In a later analysis, V and J genes were assigned by comparing TCR nucleotide sequences against IMGT/GENE-DB human TR gene sequences. The TCRdist pipeline was used in a later analysis to assign CDR3 sequences and most-parsimonious VDJ recombination scenarios. In a later analysis, each TCR beta chain was defined by its CDR3 amino acid sequence together with its V-gene family, and reads lacking a unique V-gene family were excluded. To address suspected cross-contamination and a sequencing artifact, a later analysis removed a few hundred highly shared, low-generation-probability nucleotide sequences. A later analysis calculated a clonal expansion index for each public chain from normalized within-repertoire ranks of inferred template counts. In a later analysis, generation probabilities were computed with a VDJ recombination model fitted to out-of-frame rearrangements, and the resulting probabilities were checked against IGoR. In a later analysis, TCR-TCR, TCR-HLA and TCR-CMV co-occurrence was scored with hypergeometric tests, and a repertoire-size bias correction was applied to TCR pairs. A later analysis estimated false discovery rates by permuting HLA or CMV assignments 20 times. A later analysis grouped co-occurring TCRs with DBSCAN, adding TCRdist sequence similarity when clustering within HLA-allele-positive subsets. For co-occurrence clustering, repertoires with fewer than 30,000 or more than 120,000 public chains were excluded, along with a handful of repertoires with anomalous nucleotide sharing. Entries here come from immuneACCESS through TCRdb and include only in-frame sequences with V and J called. Some clones fail to appear in such tables; in the studies checked, an unresolved V gene covers under half of the shortfall, and the cause of the remainder is unknown. V, J and clone size are taken as reported in that table, and D and trimming were inferred from the DNA itself. This sample lists roughly 150,000 clones; about 85% were detected once. The ten largest clones take up around 2.5% of the sample.

The sample belongs to a study of cytomegalovirus exposure and HLA in healthy donors (dated by TCRdb to 2016 to 2017). Regarding the study in general: According to an earlier analysis of around 600 of the donors, about 179 million T cells yielded roughly 100 million unique TCR beta sequences and 250 to 350 Gb of sequence data. An early release covering just under 650 HLA-typed donors comprised 250 to 350 gigabases of sequencing data and tens of millions of unique TCR sequences. Of the 350 to 450 genotyped donors, 75% to 85% were placed in the genetic ancestry cluster associated with self-reported Caucasian donors. The study aimed to test whether signatures of past pathogen exposure could be identified by cataloging public T cell receptors. Using immunosequencing, the study profiled T cell repertoires from fewer than 700 subjects and related those repertoires to cytomegalovirus serostatus. In addition to the first cohort of 666 subjects, a separate validation cohort of 100 to 150 different subjects was used. High-throughput TCR immunosequencing, statistical association of individual TCRs with disease status, and machine learning were combined to predict cytomegalovirus infection status. A later analysis re-examined previously published TCR beta repertoires from several hundred donors and added high-resolution HLA genotyping to investigate patterns of TCR occurrence. Rather than drawing on any new phenotypic data, the later analysis identified candidate immune exposures from TCR beta sequences and the way those sequences occurred across donors. An earlier analysis of around 640 of the donors used high-throughput TCR beta sequencing to judge whether each TCR beta V gene segment behaved as functional or pseudogenic. Alongside the repertoire data, information on donor age, sex, ethnicity and CMV serostatus was compiled. In a later genetic analysis, genome-wide SNP genotypes for about three fifths of the 666 donors were used, and that subset was treated as a discovery cohort. All discovery cohort repertoires had been generated using a single sequencing platform. HLA typing covered class I and class II loci at four-digit resolution. The number of donors typed differed by locus, with about 629-640 for A, B, C, DRB1 and DQB1, more than 500 for DQA1, about 610 for DPA1, and around 450 for DPB1. Roughly 5 DR-DQ haplotypes were handled as single units for association and clustering, since linkage in the cohort was strong. Among some 410 genotyped donors of the cohort, an average of roughly 230,000 unique TCR beta nucleotide sequences was sequenced per donor, of which about 19% were non-productive.

The cohort comprised 550 to 700 healthy bone marrow donors. At the time of sampling, all cohort members were nominally healthy, though unrecorded immune exposures were likely present. The donor was CMV seropositive and was included in the group of 250 to 300 seropositive cohort members. A peripheral blood sample was collected from each donor, and TCR beta sequencing was performed on peripheral blood mononuclear cells. The Qiagen DNeasy Blood Extraction Kit was used to extract genomic DNA from the blood cell samples. Overall study outcomes, separate from this receptor: While some public TCRs were present in many individuals, most TCR sequences turned up only very rarely across donors. According to a later analysis, parvovirus B19, influenza, CMV and Epstein-Barr virus appeared linked to several top co-occurrence clusters. In a later analysis, HLA-associated TCR beta chains showed more clonal expansion and lower generation probabilities than non-associated chains that were equally common. Because some donors lacked HLA typing at each locus, the association tests relied only on the typed subset. A further reported finding was that TCR beta sequences accurately predicted the HLA-A and HLA-B alleles for most subjects in the first cohort. Assigning TCR associations to individual alleles was difficult when HLA alleles, especially DR and DQ, strongly co-occurred. According to a later analysis, TCR association rates differed among HLA loci, with DRB1 alleles showing the most associated TCRs and HLA-C alleles showing the fewest. Most CMV-associated TCR beta chains appeared to be HLA-restricted in a later analysis, and the HLA associations seemed to be driven largely by CMV exposure. Cytomegalovirus status was reported to be diagnosed by the classifier with high specificity and sensitivity in both the original and validation cohorts. A few of the identified cytomegalovirus-associated TCR beta chains were confirmed in vitro to be specific for cytomegalovirus antigens. Correlated functional status among segregating V segments might be attributable to linkage disequilibrium, but an unknown experimental factor could not be ruled out. A later genetic analysis associated a missense DCLRE1C variant with V-gene and J-gene trimming of TCR beta chains, and an independent cohort replicated the association. In an earlier analysis of approximately 590 of the donors, most TCR beta V segments were observed in productive rearrangements about 87% or about 30% of the time, broadly matching IMGT annotations. According to the authors, the approach could potentially be generalized to other disease states and immunological phenotypes. For the cohort, immune exposure information was limited to CMV serostatus. In this cohort, only TCR beta chains were sequenced, and detectable features were limited by the absence of alpha or paired-chain data. A cluster of highly shared sequence variants was judged likely to be a technical artifact of the sequencing pipeline. Compared with the approximately 670-donor mean, donors in an Asian-associated ancestry cluster had fewer N-insertions in productive TCRs, according to a later genetic analysis. Presence/absence analyses assumed roughly uniform sequencing depth across donors, an assumption that may not hold. At a false discovery rate of 0.05, a later analysis linked fewer than 20,000 TCR beta sequences to specific HLA alleles. The study gave a list of 150 to 200 TCR beta chains associated with cytomegalovirus. About 15 rarely observed V segments, including chromosome 9 orphons, were excluded from the earlier analysis of several hundred of the donors because counts were too low.

The material sequenced was PBMCs. This sequence was found in a man younger than 40 in good health and CMV-seropositive.

The encoded CDR3 is CATSRRGQNGGNTIYF. The sequenced DNA is TGTGCCACCAGCAGGCGGGGACAGAATGGTGGAAACACCATATATTTT. Here the chain combines TRBV15 and TRBJ1-3; the central 7 bases match TRBD1. The CDR3 starts with the cysteine, ends with the phenylalanine, and has 16 residues. Only CDR3 DNA is held: 48 bases, read in frame from base 1. The germline V gene (reference sequence) gives CDR1 as LNHNV and CDR2 as YYDKDF. At the junction V is shortened by 3 bases and J by 3 bases; bases outside the gene matches: 8.